This T cell receptor (beta chain) was sequenced for a study of control samples from healthy donors and cancer patients. Germline trimming cut 0 bases from V and 4 bases from J; bases unmatched to any gene: 5. The CDR3 is 15 amino acids. CDR1 and CDR2 from the germline V gene are SGHRS and YFSETQ. Generated by immunoSEQ multiplex PCR, the TCRdb table keeps only in-frame clones and is missing some. The sample contains tens of thousands of clones, roughly 80% of which appear only once. The sequence was obtained from a man between 65 and 79 years old in good health. Sequenced sample: blood. The V and J genes are TRBV5-1 and TRBJ1-2; 8 bases are a match to TRBD1. The DNA for the CDR3 is TGCGCCAGCAGCTTGGCCGGACAGGGCCCCTATGGCTACACCTTC. Residues: CASSLAGQGPYGYTF.